This T cell receptor (beta chain) was recovered during a study of shared clonotypes between healthy human individuals. Whole-study results and caveats: The study found lower generation probabilities in non-shared clonotypes than in those shared by all four donors.

The table lists this clone with a few counts. The antigen is unknown. The healthy adult donors were HIV-negative and reported no recent acute infections or vaccinations. Original methodology: There were no quality scores in the junction-only immunoSEQ sequences, so filtering differed. Method: immunoSEQ multiplex PCR; TCRdb's copy keeps in-frame clones and lacks some. Clone size and V and J calls were adopted from that table, with D and trimming inferred from the DNA. This repertoire shows some 2,500,000 clones, roughly 90% found once; its top ten account for 0.37%. Losses at the gene ends were 7 bases for V and 6 bases for J; bases not matched to a gene: 9. Germline V lookup: CDR1 MGHRA, CDR2 YSYEKL. The CDR3 covers 14 residues.

The sequence was obtained from a man between 18 and 29 years old in good health. Some clones in this sample may be carry-over from other donors' samples. This rearrangement joins TRBV4-1 to TRBJ2-7; TRBD2 agrees at 10 bases. Source material: naive CD4+ T cells from PBMCs. Described subset: CD45RA+ positively selected. The CDR3 coding sequence is TGCGCCAGCACCAGTCCAGCGGGAGGGTCCGAGCAGTACTTC. Its translation is CASTSPAGGSEQYF.